These 21 T cell receptor beta chains share one sample of origin, sequenced in a study of cytomegalovirus exposure and HLA in healthy donors. Amplification used 60 Vbeta primers and 13 Jbeta primers. Clones were read by immunoSEQ multiplex PCR, and TCRdb kept only the in-frame ones, dropping some. The sample holds 150,000 or so clones, approximately 70% seen once. The specimen was PBMCs. Every receptor here comes from a young woman in good health and CMV-seronegative.

The genes are TRBV18 and TRBJ2-5, with D possibly matching TRBD1 (5 bases). Germline V CDR1 and CDR2: KGHSH, LQKENI. CDR3 length: 15 amino acids. Trimming cost V 2 bases and J 4 bases, with 14 bases left between them. Here the CDR3 DNA reads TGTGCCAGCTCACCAGATCAGGGAATGGTAGAGACCCAGTACTTC. Its protein product is CASSPDQGMVETQYF.

This clone was seen a few times. The chain is built from TRBV7-2 and TRBJ2-3, with 9 nucleotides matching TRBD2. The CDR3 is 14 amino acids. CDR1 and CDR2 (germline): SGHTA, FQGNSA. Trimming cost V 4 bases and J 6 bases; bases outside gene matches: 5. As DNA, the CDR3 is TGTGCCAGCAGCTCGGGACTAGCAAGGGATACGCAGTATTTT. It encodes CASSSGLARDTQYF.

The chain combines TRBV5-1 with TRBJ2-7; 11 nucleotides align to TRBD1. The V gene's germline CDR1 is SGHRS and CDR2 YFSETQ. With V trimmed by 4 bases and J by 5 bases, 8 bases remained unmatched. The CDR3 spans 15 residues. CDR3 bases: TGCGCCAGCAGCCCGGCTGGACAGGGGGCTCACGAGCAGTACGTC. Amino acid sequence: CASSPAGQGAHEQYV.

The rearrangement joins TRBV15 to TRBJ2-5; 9 nucleotides agree with TRBD2. Germline lookup yields CDR1 LNHNV and CDR2 YYDKDF (reference sequence). This CDR3 is 17 amino acids long. The J segment lost 1 base and the V segment lost 0 bases, leaving 6 bases of the junction unmatched. DNA of the CDR3: TGTGCCACCAGCAGAGATACTGGCGGGAGGGGCCAAGAGACCCAGTACTTC. Translation: CATSRDTGGRGQETQYF.

CDR3 coding DNA: TGCAGTGCTATCCTAGGAAATACGCAGTATTTT. Its translation is CSAILGNTQYF. The V and J genes are TRBV20-1 and TRBJ2-3; D call uncertain. Germline-derived CDR1 and CDR2 are DFQATT and SNEGSKA (reference sequence). The CDR3 loop spans 11 amino acids. V lost 4 bases, J lost 7 bases, and 9 bases lay in between.

The V and J genes are TRBV5-6 and TRBJ1-3, with D perhaps TRBD1 (5 bases). CDR3 length: 18 residues. Germline CDR1 is SGHDT and CDR2 is YYEEEE. Trimming cost V 4 bases and J 0 bases, with 20 bases left between them. The CDR3 DNA sequence: TGTGCCAGCAGCCATGGATTGTTGGGACTGTTCTCTGGAAACACCATATATTTT. Translation: CASSHGLLGLFSGNTIYF.

CDR3 sequence: CASSSHGIMNTEAFF. The CDR3 DNA is TGTGCCAGCAGCTCCCACGGTATTATGAACACTGAAGCTTTCTTT. This chain connects TRBV7-2 to TRBJ1-1; D gene uncertain. Germline CDR1 SGHTA, CDR2 FQGNSA. Trimming took off 4 bases at V and 0 bases at J, with 12 bases between the two ends. CDR3 length equals 15 residues.

The V and J genes are TRBV18 and TRBJ2-4; TRBD2 aligns across 10 bases. CDR3 length: 16 amino acids. Germline loops: CDR1 KGHSH, CDR2 LQKENI. J gave up 7 bases and V 6 bases, and 12 bases lay outside the gene matches. The CDR3 is CASSLTGASGSNIQYF. CDR3 nucleotide sequence: TGTGCCAGCTCTCTAACCGGGGCTAGCGGGAGTAACATTCAGTACTTC.

The chain combines TRBV27 with TRBJ1-3; 8 bases agree with TRBD1. After removal of 5 bases from V and 2 bases from J, the junction contained 5 bases not matched to a gene. Germline V gene sequence: CDR1 MNHEY, CDR2 SMNVEV (reference sequence). The CDR3 covers 15 residues. Here the CDR3 reads CASSPETGAGNTIYF. For the CDR3, the DNA is TGTGCCAGCAGTCCCGAGACAGGGGCTGGAAACACCATATATTTT.

This clone was seen more than once but under ten times. V usage is TRBV11-2 and J usage is TRBJ2-5, with 12 nucleotides matching TRBD2. This CDR3 comprises 19 residues. Germline V gene sequence: CDR1 SGHAT, CDR2 FQNNGV. V shed 1 base, J shed 5 bases, and the junction held 14 bases outside the gene matches. The CDR3 is CASSLATASGGAAWETQYF. The CDR3 DNA reads as TGTGCCAGCAGCTTAGCTACGGCTAGCGGGGGGGCCGCTTGGGAGACCCAGTACTTC.

The gene calls are TRBV18 and TRBJ1-1; D is possibly TRBD1 (6 bases). Germline values: CDR1 KGHSH, CDR2 LQKENI. The CDR3 sequence is 13 residues long. The V and J ends lost 4 bases and 7 bases respectively, with 13 bases between them. The CDR3 nucleotides are TGTGCCAGCTCACTGGCAGGGGAGCATGAAGCTTTCTTT. Its translation: CASSLAGEHEAFF.

This chain uses TRBV6-5 with TRBJ2-1, with TRBD1 matching over 8 bases. Germline V gene lookup returns CDR1 MNHEY and CDR2 SVGAGI. The CDR3 runs to 15 residues. Germline trimming cut 5 bases from V and 7 bases from J; bases unmatched to any gene: 10. The CDR3 protein is CASSTTGQGGNEQFF. The CDR3 region has the DNA TGTGCCAGCAGTACGACCGGACAGGGTGGGAATGAGCAGTTCTTC.

This clone was seen once. The CDR3 sequence is CASTKQGPDTQYF. In DNA, the CDR3 is TGTGCCAGCACGAAACAGGGCCCAGATACGCAGTATTTT. The chain carries TRBV6-6 and TRBJ2-3; maybe TRBD1 (6 bases). The CDR3 is made up of 13 amino acids. Germline assignment: CDR1 MNHNY and CDR2 SVGAGI (reference sequence). Trimming removed 7 bases at V and 4 bases at J, with 12 bases between.

This clone came up once. The chain is built from TRBV11-2 and TRBJ2-7; 10 bases line up with TRBD1. Germline assignment: CDR1 SGHAT and CDR2 FQNNGV. Trimming removed 1 base from V and 3 bases from J; junction bases left unmatched: 6. CDR3 length equals 16 residues. The CDR3 here is CASSLGQGALGYEQYF. The CDR3 DNA reads as TGTGCCAGCAGCTTAGGACAGGGGGCTTTGGGCTACGAGCAGTACTTC.

CDR3 region: CASSLRRGGETQYF. CDR3 DNA: TGTGCCAGCAGCTTGAGAAGAGGAGGAGAGACCCAGTACTTC. The genes are TRBV5-6 and TRBJ2-5, with D perhaps TRBD2 (5 bases). From germline, CDR1 is SGHDT and CDR2 YYEEEE. The germline V and J ends were trimmed by 1 base and 4 bases, with 11 bases remaining between them. The length of the CDR3 is 14 residues.

This chain links TRBV7-6 with TRBJ2-1, with unresolved D. Germline CDR1 SGHVS, CDR2 FNYEAQ. V was pared by 4 bases and J by 6 bases, with 10 bases between. The CDR3 contains 13 residues. Here the CDR3 DNA reads TGTGCCAGCAGCTCGAACCCCAGCAATGAGCAGTTCTTC. Its protein is CASSSNPSNEQFF.

The chain couples TRBV11-2 to TRBJ1-2; D ambiguous. The CDR3 contains 15 residues. Between the trimmed V and J ends, which lost 3 bases and 4 bases, there was a span of 15 bases. Germline V lookup: CDR1 SGHAT, CDR2 FQNNGV. The CDR3 spells CASSFESSGAYGYTF. DNA of the CDR3: TGTGCCAGCAGCTTCGAGTCCAGCGGTGCCTATGGCTACACCTTC.

The gene calls are TRBV7-8 and TRBJ1-1; TRBD1 matches at 7 bases. V gave up 6 bases and J gave up 3 bases; unmatched junction bases: 7. The CDR3 length is 14 residues. CDR1 is SGHVS and CDR2 is FQNEAQ in the germline V gene. The CDR3 here is CASRGEGADTEAFF. The CDR3 bases are TGTGCCAGCAGGGGTGAGGGGGCGGACACTGAAGCTTTCTTT.

A few counts support this clone. The chain employs TRBV27 and TRBJ2-3; TRBD2 matches at 7 bases. V was pared by 8 bases and J by 1 base, with 0 bases of the junction left unmatched. The CDR3 runs to 12 residues. CDR1 and CDR2 (germline): MNHEY, SMNVEV (reference sequence). The CDR3 sequence: CASAGGTDTQYF. The CDR3 region has the DNA TGTGCCAGCGCGGGGGGCACAGATACGCAGTATTTT.

J is TRBJ2-2 and V is TRBV7-9; D uncertain. The germline V gene has CDR1 SEHNR and CDR2 FQNEAQ (reference sequence). Trimming removed 1 base from V and 0 bases from J, with 6 bases in between. The CDR3 spans 15 residues. The CDR3 protein is CASSLGATNTGELFF. In DNA, the CDR3 is TGTGCCAGCAGCTTAGGCGCGACGAACACCGGGGAGCTGTTTTTT. Full variable domain (outside the CDR3, taken from reference TRBV7-9 and TRBJ2-2): DTGVSQNPRHKITKRGQNVTFRCDPISEHNRLYWYRQTLGQGPEFLTYFQNEAQLEKSRLLSDRFSAERPKGSFSTLEIQRTEQGDSAMYLCASSLGATNTGELFFGEGSRLTVL.

The chain couples TRBV28 to TRBJ1-1, with TRBD1 as a possible D gene (6 bases). Germline values: CDR1 MDHEN, CDR2 SYDVKM. The CDR3 spans 12 residues. The V end was cut by 6 bases, the J end by 4 bases, with 9 bases between. CDR3 sequence reads: CASRGGITEAFF. The DNA of the CDR3 is TGTGCCAGCAGAGGGGGAATCACTGAAGCTTTCTTT.